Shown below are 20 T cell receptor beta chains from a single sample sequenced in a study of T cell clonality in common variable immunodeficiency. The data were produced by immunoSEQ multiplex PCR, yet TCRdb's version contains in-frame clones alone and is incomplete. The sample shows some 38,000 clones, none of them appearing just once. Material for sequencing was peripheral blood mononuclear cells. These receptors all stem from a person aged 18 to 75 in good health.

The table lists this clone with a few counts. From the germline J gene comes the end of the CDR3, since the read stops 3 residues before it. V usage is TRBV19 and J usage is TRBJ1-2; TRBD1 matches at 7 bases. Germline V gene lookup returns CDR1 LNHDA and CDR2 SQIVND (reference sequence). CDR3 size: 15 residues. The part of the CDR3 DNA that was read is TGTGCCAGTAGTAATGTCGGACAGGCACCCTACGAC. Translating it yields CASSNVGQAPYD. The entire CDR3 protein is CASSNVGQAPYDYTF.

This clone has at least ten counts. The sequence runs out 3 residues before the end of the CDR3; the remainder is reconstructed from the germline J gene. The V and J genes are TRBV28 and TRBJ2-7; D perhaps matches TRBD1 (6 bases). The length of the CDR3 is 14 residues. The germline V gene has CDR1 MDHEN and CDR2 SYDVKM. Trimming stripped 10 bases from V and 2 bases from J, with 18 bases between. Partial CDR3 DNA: TGTGCCATCTGCGACGGAACAGGGACCTACGAG. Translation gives CAICDGTGTYE. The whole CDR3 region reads CAICDGTGTYEQYF.

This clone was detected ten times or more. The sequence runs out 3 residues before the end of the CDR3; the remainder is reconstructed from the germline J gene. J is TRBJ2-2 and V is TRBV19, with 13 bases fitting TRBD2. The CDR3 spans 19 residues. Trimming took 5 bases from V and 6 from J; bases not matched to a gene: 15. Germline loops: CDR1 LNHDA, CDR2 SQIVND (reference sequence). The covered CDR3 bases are TGTGCCAGTAGTCCCCTCTATACTAGCGGGAGGGCCAGGGCCGGGGAG. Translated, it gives CASSPLYTSGRARAGE. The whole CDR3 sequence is CASSPLYTSGRARAGELFF.

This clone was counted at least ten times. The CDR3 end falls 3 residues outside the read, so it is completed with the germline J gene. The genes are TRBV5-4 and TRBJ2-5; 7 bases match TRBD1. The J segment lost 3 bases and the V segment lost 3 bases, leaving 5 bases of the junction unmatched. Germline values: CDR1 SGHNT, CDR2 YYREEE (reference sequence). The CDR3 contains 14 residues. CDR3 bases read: TGTGCCAGCAGCTCCCAGGGGACAGAAGAGACC. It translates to CASSSQGTEET. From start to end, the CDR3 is CASSSQGTEETQYF. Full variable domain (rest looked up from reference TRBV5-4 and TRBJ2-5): ETGVTQSPTHLIKTRGQQVTLRCSSQSGHNTVSWYQQALGQGPQFIFQYYREEENGRGNFPPRFSGLQFPNYSSELNVNALELDDSALYLCASSSQGTEETQYFGPGTRLLVL.

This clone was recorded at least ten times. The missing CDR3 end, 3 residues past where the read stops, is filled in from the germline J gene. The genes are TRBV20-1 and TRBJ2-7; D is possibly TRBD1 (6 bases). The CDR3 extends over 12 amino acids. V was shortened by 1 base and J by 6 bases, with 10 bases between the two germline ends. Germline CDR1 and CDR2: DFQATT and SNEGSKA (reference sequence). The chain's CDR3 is CSARGQELEQYF. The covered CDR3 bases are TGCAGTGCTAGAGGACAGGAACTCGAG.

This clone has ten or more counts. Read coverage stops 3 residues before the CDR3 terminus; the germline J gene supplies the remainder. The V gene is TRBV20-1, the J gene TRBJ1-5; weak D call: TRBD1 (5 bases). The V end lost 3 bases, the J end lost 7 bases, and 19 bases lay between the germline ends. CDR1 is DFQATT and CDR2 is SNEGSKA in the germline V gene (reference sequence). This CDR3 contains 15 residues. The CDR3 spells CSASPDLTGGQPQHF. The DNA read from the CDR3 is TGCAGTGCTAGCCCGGACCTCACCGGGGGGCAGCCC.

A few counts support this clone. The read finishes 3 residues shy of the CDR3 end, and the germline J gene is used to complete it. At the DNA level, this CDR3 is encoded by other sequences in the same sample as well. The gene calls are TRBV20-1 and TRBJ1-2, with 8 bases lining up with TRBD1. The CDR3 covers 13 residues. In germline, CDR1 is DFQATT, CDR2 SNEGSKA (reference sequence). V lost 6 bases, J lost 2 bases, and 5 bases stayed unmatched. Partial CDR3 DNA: TGCAGTGCCTACAGGGGGGGAAACTATGGC. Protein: CSAYRGGNYG. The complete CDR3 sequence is CSAYRGGNYGYTF.

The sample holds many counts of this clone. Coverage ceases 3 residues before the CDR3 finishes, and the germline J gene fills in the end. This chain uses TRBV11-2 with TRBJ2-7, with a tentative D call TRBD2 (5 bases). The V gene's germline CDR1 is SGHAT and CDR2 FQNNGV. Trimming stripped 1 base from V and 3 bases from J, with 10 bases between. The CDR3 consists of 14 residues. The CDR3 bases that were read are TGTGCCAGCAGCTTAGGAGCGGCCAACTACGAG. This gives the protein CASSLGAANYE. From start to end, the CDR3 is CASSLGAANYEQYF.

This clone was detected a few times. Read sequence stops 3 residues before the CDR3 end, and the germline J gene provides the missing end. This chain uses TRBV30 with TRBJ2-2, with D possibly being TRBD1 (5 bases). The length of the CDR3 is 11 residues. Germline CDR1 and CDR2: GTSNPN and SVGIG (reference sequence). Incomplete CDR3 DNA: TGTGCCTGGTCTGGGGCCAACGTG. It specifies CAWSGANV. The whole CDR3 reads CAWSGANVLFF.

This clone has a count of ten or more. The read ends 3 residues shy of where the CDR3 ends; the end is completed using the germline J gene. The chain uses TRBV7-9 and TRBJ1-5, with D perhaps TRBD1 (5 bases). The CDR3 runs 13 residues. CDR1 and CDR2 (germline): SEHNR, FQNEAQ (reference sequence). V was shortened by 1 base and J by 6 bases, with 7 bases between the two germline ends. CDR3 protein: CASSLGGGQPQHF. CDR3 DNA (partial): TGTGCCAGCAGCTTAGGGGGCGGTCAGCCC. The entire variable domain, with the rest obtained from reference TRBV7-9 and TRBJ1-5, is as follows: DTGVSQNPRHKITKRGQNVTFRCDPISEHNRLYWYRQTLGQGPEFLTYFQNEAQLEKSRLLSDRFSAERPKGSFSTLEIQRTEQGDSAMYLCASSLGGGQPQHFGDGTRLSIL.

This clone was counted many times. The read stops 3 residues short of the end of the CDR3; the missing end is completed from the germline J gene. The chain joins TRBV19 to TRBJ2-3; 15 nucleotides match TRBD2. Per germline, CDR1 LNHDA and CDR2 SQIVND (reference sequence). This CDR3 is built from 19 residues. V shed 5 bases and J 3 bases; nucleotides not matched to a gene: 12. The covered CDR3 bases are TGTGCCAGTAGTCCGGGACTAGCGGGAGGAGAGTGGAGGACAGATACG. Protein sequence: CASSPGLAGGEWRTDT. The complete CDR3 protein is CASSPGLAGGEWRTDTQYF.

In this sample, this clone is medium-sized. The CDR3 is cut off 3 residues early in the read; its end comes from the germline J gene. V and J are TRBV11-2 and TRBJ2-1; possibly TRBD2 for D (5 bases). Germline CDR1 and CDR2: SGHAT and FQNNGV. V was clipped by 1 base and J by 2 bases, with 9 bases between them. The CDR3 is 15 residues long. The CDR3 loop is CASSLGGLTYNEQFF. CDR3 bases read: TGTGCCAGCAGCTTAGGCGGGCTTACCTACAATGAG.

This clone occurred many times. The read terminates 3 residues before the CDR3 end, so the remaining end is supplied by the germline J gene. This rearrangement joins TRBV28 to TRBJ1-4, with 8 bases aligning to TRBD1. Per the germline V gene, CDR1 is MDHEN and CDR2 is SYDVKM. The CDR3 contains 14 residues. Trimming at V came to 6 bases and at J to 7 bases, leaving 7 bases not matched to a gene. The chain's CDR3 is CASSGQGLGEKLFF. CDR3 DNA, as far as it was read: TGTGCCAGCAGCGGACAGGGATTGGGTGAAAAA.

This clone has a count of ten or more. CDR3 DNA, as far as it was read: TGTGCCAGCAGGACTAGCGGGATATCAGATACG. Protein product: CASRTSGISDT. The full CDR3 protein reads CASRTSGISDTQYF. J is TRBJ2-3 and V is TRBV6-4, with 11 bases aligning to TRBD2. The sequence runs out 3 residues before the end of the CDR3; the remainder is reconstructed from the germline J gene. The CDR3 covers 14 residues. J lost 4 bases, V lost 6 bases, and 3 bases had no gene match. Germline-derived CDR1 and CDR2 are MRHNA and SNTAGT.

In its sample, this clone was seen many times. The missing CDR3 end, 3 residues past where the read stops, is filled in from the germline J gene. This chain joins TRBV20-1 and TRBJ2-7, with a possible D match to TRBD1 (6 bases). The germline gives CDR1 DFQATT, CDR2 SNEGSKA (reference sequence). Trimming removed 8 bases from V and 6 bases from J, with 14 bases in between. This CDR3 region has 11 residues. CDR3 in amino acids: CSTRQAGEQYF. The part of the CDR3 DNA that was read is TGCAGTACCAGACAGGCCGGCGAG.

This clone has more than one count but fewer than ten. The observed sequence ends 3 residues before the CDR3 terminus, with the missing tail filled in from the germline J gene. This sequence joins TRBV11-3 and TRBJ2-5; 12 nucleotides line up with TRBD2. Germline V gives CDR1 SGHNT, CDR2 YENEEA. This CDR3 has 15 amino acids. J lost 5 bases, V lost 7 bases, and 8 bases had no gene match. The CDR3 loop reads CASTGTSGSPETQYF. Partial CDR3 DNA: TGTGCCAGCACCGGGACTAGCGGGTCTCCGGAGACC.

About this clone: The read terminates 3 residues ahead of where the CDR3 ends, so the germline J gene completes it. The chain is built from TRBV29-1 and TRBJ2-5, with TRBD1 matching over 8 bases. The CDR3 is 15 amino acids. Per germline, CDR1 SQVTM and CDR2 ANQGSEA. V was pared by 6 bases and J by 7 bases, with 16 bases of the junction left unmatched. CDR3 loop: CSVRPGQEAVGTQYF. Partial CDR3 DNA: TGCAGCGTGCGACCGGGACAGGAGGCGGTGGGGACC.

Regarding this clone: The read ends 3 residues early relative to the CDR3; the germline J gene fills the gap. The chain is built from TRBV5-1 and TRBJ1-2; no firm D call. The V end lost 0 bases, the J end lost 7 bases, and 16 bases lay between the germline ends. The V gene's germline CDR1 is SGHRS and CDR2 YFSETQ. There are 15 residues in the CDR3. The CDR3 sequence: CASSLGGGGSAGYTF. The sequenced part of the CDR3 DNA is TGCGCCAGCAGCTTGGGAGGAGGCGGATCGGCTGGC.

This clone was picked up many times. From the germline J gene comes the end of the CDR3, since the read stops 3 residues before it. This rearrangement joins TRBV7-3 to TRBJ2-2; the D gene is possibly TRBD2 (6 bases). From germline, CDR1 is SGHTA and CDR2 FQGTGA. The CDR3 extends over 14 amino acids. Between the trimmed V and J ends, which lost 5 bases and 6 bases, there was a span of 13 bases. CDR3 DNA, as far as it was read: TGTGCCAGCAGCCCGGGGTGGGGGGCCGGGGAG. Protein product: CASSPGWGAGE. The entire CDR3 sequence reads CASSPGWGAGELFF.

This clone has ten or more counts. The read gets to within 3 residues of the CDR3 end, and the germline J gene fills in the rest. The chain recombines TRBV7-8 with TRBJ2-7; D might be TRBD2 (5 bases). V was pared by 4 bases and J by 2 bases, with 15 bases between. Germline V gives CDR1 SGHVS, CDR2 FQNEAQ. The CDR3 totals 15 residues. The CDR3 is CASSSEGRAAYEQYF. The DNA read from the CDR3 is TGTGCCAGCAGCTCAGAAGGGCGGGCAGCCTACGAG.